What follows are 11 T cell receptor beta chains derived from one specimen sequenced in a study of follicular helper T cells after annual influenza vaccination. Described time point: 2014-2015 season, 7 days after vaccination. Profiled with immunoSEQ multiplex PCR; TCRdb holds only in-frame clones, not every one. In the table there are a few thousand clones, 82% of which are singletons. This material consisted of CXCR5- memory CD4+ T cells sorted from blood, taken 7 days after influenza vaccination. All receptors derive from an adult who received the influenza vaccine.

The chain is built from TRBV28 and TRBJ1-5; D unresolved. Germline V gives CDR1 MDHEN, CDR2 SYDVKM. The V end was cut by 5 bases, the J end by 4 bases, with 9 bases between. The CDR3 sequence is 13 residues long. CDR3 nucleotide sequence: TGTGCCAGCAGTACACGACTGAATCAGCCCCAGCATTTT. Translating gives CASSTRLNQPQHF.

This chain links TRBV18 with TRBJ1-2; D is uncertain. Trimming stripped 3 bases from V and 0 bases from J, with 14 bases between. This CDR3 contains 16 residues. Germline-derived CDR1 and CDR2 are KGHSH and LQKENI. The CDR3 spells CASSPRTGPTNYGYTF. The CDR3 DNA follows: TGTGCCAGCTCACCCCGGACGGGCCCCACTAACTATGGCTACACCTTC.

This clone has only a few counts. The V call is TRBV28, the J call TRBJ1-6; TRBD1 might be the D (6 bases). Germline V lookup: CDR1 MDHEN, CDR2 SYDVKM. This CDR3 spans 14 amino acids. V lost 4 bases to trimming and J lost 5 bases, with 9 bases between them. CDR3 protein: CASSSTGNNSPLHF. DNA for the CDR3: TGTGCCAGCAGTTCAACAGGGAATAATTCACCCCTCCACTTT.

The genes are TRBV28 and TRBJ2-7; no definite D call. The V and J ends lost 6 bases and 0 bases respectively, with 6 bases between them. CDR1 is MDHEN, CDR2 SYDVKM, per germline. This CDR3 contains 12 residues. The CDR3 region is CASSSGSYEQYF. The CDR3 bases are TGTGCCAGCAGCTCGGGCTCCTACGAGCAGTACTTC.

The chain has TRBV11-2 and TRBJ2-7, with 7 nucleotides matching TRBD1. Per germline, CDR1 SGHAT and CDR2 FQNNGV. Trimming cost V 7 bases and J 3 bases; bases outside gene matches: 3. The CDR3 is 12 residues long. CDR3 sequence reads: CASNRQGYEQYF. CDR3 DNA: TGTGCCAGCAATCGACAGGGCTACGAGCAGTACTTC.

CDR3 DNA: TGCGCCAGCACCCCCGCTATGGGATGGGACACTGAAGCTTTCTTT. Amino acids: CASTPAMGWDTEAFF. This chain uses TRBV5-1 with TRBJ1-1; D remains ambiguous. Germline V CDR1 and CDR2: SGHRS, YFSETQ. Trimming took 6 bases from V and 3 from J, leaving 18 bases between them. The CDR3 totals 15 residues.

The rearrangement uses TRBV10-3 and TRBJ1-1; no clear D. This CDR3 is 11 amino acids long. V gave up 11 bases and J gave up 4 bases, with 11 bases separating them. CDR1 is ENHRY and CDR2 is SYGVKD in the germline V gene. As DNA, the CDR3 is TGTGCCCGACCATCCCCCACTGAAGCTTTCTTT. Protein: CARPSPTEAFF.

The sample holds a few counts of this clone. The genes are TRBV19 and TRBJ1-5; 11 positions match TRBD1. The trim removed 7 bases at V and 6 bases at J, leaving 8 bases unmatched. This CDR3 contains 15 residues. CDR1 and CDR2 (germline): LNHDA, SQIVND (reference sequence). The CDR3 region is CASIAPGQGGQPQHF. The CDR3 DNA follows: TGTGCCAGTATAGCGCCGGGACAGGGGGGTCAGCCCCAGCATTTT.

The chain has TRBV4-1 and TRBJ2-3, with D perhaps matching TRBD2 (5 bases). The V end lost 5 bases, the J end lost 2 bases, and 11 bases lay between the germline ends. The length of the CDR3 is 14 residues. CDR1 and CDR2 (germline): MGHRA, YSYEKL. In DNA form, the CDR3 reads TGCGCCAGCAGCGGGGTGCTAGCCACAGATACGCAGTATTTT. As protein: CASSGVLATDTQYF.

This clone came up once. The genes are TRBV5-1 and TRBJ1-1; 10 bases agree with TRBD1. The length of the CDR3 is 15 residues. Trimming cost V 1 base and J 11 bases; bases outside gene matches: 11. Germline CDR1 and CDR2: SGHRS and YFSETQ. The CDR3 region has the DNA TGCGCCAGCAGCTTGTCAGGGACAGGGGAGGGAGAGGCTTTCTTT. It translates to CASSLSGTGEGEAFF.

This chain connects TRBV18 to TRBJ1-5; no clear D gene. The CDR3 extends over 20 amino acids. Germline V gene sequence: CDR1 KGHSH, CDR2 LQKENI. V shed 3 bases and J shed 2 bases, with 26 bases lying between them. The CDR3 sequence: CASSPPASEVSRVGNQPQHF. The CDR3 region has the DNA TGTGCCAGCTCACCGCCCGCATCGGAGGTCTCACGGGTGGGCAATCAGCCCCAGCATTTT.